A selection of T cell receptor beta chains follows, all from one sample in a study of blood T cell repertoires in COVID-19. The method was immunoSEQ multiplex PCR; TCRdb's version includes in-frame clones alone and lacks a portion of them. The top ten clones hold about 4.6% of a sample with approximately 300,000 clones, about 89% of them seen once. The sample taken for sequencing was peripheral blood. Receptor source: a man in his forties with acute or convalescent COVID-19. Both conserved end residues are part of each CDR3. A D gene is named only where the DNA matches it firmly. Where a row states a size, it is once, few, many or the class of an expanded clone; other rows omit it.

>TRBJ1-2|.|TRBV5-6|TRBD1
CASSRDRELYGYTF
TGTGCCAGCAGCCGGGACAGGGAGCTCTATGGCTACACCTTC
>TRBJ1-4|.|TRBV30|.
CAWSARGEKLFF
TGTGCCTGGAGTGCCCGAGGTGAAAAACTGTTTTTT
>TRBJ1-4|once|TRBV5-1|.
CASSVGQSGREKLFF
TGCGCCAGCAGCGTCGGACAGAGCGGCCGTGAAAAACTGTTTTTT
>TRBJ1-4|.|TRBV10-3|.
CAISERQGNEKLFF
TGTGCCATCAGTGAGAGGCAGGGGAATGAAAAACTGTTTTTT
>TRBJ1-5|.|TRBV19|TRBD1
CASSIRGDRVGQPQHF
TGTGCCAGTAGTATAAGAGGGGACAGGGTGGGCCAGCCCCAGCATTTT
>TRBJ2-7|.|TRBV9|.
CASSPTDTYEQYF
TGTGCCAGCAGCCCCACAGATACCTACGAGCAGTACTTC
>TRBJ2-1|.|TRBV18|.
CATSRGGSYNEQFF
TGTGCCACTTCAAGGGGGGGGTCCTACAATGAGCAGTTCTTC
>TRBJ2-7|.|TRBV6-6|TRBD2
CASSYGGLAVNYEQYF
TGTGCCAGCAGTTACGGGGGACTAGCGGTAAACTACGAGCAGTACTTC
>TRBJ1-5|once|TRBV4-2|.
CASSQDLRLPQHF
TGTGCCAGCAGCCAAGATCTCAGGTTACCCCAGCATTTT
>TRBJ2-7|.|TRBV5-1|TRBD1
CASRPGGAYEQYF
TGCGCCAGCAGACCAGGGGGCGCCTACGAGCAGTACTTC